The 20 T cell receptor beta chains listed next were all sequenced from one sample in a study of cytomegalovirus exposure and HLA in healthy donors. PCR involved 60 Vbeta and 13 Jbeta primers. The repertoire was sequenced with immunoSEQ multiplex PCR; TCRdb's copy has only in-frame clones and lacks some. The data contain over 90,000 clones, roughly 79% of them singletons. Sequencing was carried out using PBMCs. The source is a female donor in good health and CMV-seropositive.

The chain uses TRBV30 and TRBJ2-1; 11 bases are a match to TRBD1. J lost 8 bases, V lost 3 bases, and 3 bases had no gene match. CDR3 size: 13 residues. Per germline, CDR1 GTSNPN and CDR2 SVGIG (reference sequence). In nucleotides, the CDR3 is TGTGCCTGGAGGGACAGGGGGCACGATGAGCAGTTCTTC. Its translation: CAWRDRGHDEQFF. Supplemented by reference TRBV30 and TRBJ2-1, the full variable domain reads SQTIHQWPATLVQPVGSPLSLECTVEGTSNPNLYWYRQAAGRGLQLLFYSVGIGQISSEVPQNLSASRPQDRQFILSSKKLLLSDSGFYLCAWRDRGHDEQFFGPGTRLTVL.

This chain uses TRBV9 with TRBJ2-1; D perhaps matches TRBD2 (5 bases). Germline loops: CDR1 SGDLS, CDR2 YYNGEE. The V end was cut by 3 bases, the J end by 5 bases, with 12 bases between. This CDR3 region has 14 residues. CDR3 coding DNA: TGTGCCAGCAGCGCCGGAGGTGGCGACAATGAGCAGTTCTTC. Residues: CASSAGGGDNEQFF.

The chain uses TRBV13 and TRBJ2-7; the D is unclear. V dropped 2 bases and J dropped 2 bases, with 4 bases sitting between them. The CDR3 loop spans 12 amino acids. The germline V gene has CDR1 PRHDT and CDR2 FYEKMQ (reference sequence). Written as DNA, the CDR3 is TGTGCCAGCAGCTTAAGCCCCTACGAGCAGTACTTC. This sequence encodes CASSLSPYEQYF.

This clone was counted only a few times. Compared with germline, one end of the junction differs, possibly owing to a read error. This sequence joins TRBV28 and TRBJ2-5, with TRBD1 matching 7 bases. Germline lookup yields CDR1 MDHEN and CDR2 SYDVKM. This CDR3 contains 10 residues. The CDR3 here is CASGDRHCDF. CDR3 coding DNA: TGTGCCAGCGGGGACAGACACTGTGACTTC.

This clone was recorded once. The gene calls are TRBV15 and TRBJ2-1, with 10 bases identical to TRBD2. V gave up 0 bases and J gave up 8 bases; unmatched junction bases: 7. Germline CDR1 LNHNV, CDR2 YYDKDF (reference sequence). This CDR3 has 16 amino acids. DNA for the CDR3: TGTGCCACCAGCAGAGATGAAGCTAGCGGGAGCGATGAGCAGTTCTTC. It encodes CATSRDEASGSDEQFF.

The CDR3 protein is CASSYSGASGEQYF. The CDR3 region has the DNA TGTGCCAGCAGCTATAGCGGGGCGTCTGGCGAGCAGTACTTC. The chain carries TRBV11-3 and TRBJ2-7; TRBD2 aligns across 8 bases. J was trimmed by 6 bases and V by 4 bases; bases with no gene match: 8. The germline CDR1 and CDR2 sequences are SGHNT and YENEEA. There are 14 residues in the CDR3.

The chain couples TRBV25-1 to TRBJ1-3, with D possibly matching TRBD1 (5 bases). CDR3 length: 14 amino acids. CDR1 and CDR2 (germline): MGHDK, SYGVNS. The ends were cut back, 8 bases at V and 7 bases at J, with 18 bases in the middle. The CDR3 sequence is CASSLGLGGNTIYF. In DNA, the CDR3 is TGTGCCAGCTCATTGGGTCTGGGGGGGAACACCATATATTTT.

Worth noting for this clone: The sample carries other DNA sequences with the same CDR3. The J gene is TRBJ2-7, the V gene TRBV27, with 11 bases aligning to TRBD1. The V and J ends lost 5 bases and 4 bases, in that order; junction bases with no gene match: 4. The CDR3 contains 14 residues. Per germline, CDR1 MNHEY and CDR2 SMNVEV (reference sequence). The CDR3: CASSPGTGGYEQYF. The CDR3, as DNA: TGTGCCAGCAGTCCGGGGACAGGGGGGTACGAGCAGTACTTC.

The chain couples TRBV7-8 to TRBJ1-5; D is unclear. V dropped 3 bases and J dropped 6 bases, with 9 bases sitting between them. Germline loops: CDR1 SGHVS, CDR2 FQNEAQ. There are 13 residues in the CDR3. The CDR3 DNA follows: TGTGCCAGCAGCTTGGCACCCATTCAGCCCCAGCATTTT. This gives the protein CASSLAPIQPQHF.

This clone appeared once. V gene TRBV11-2 combines with J gene TRBJ2-1; 11 nucleotides agree with TRBD1. Trimming took 4 bases from V and 7 from J; bases not matched to a gene: 6. The CDR3 length is 15 residues. Germline loops: CDR1 SGHAT, CDR2 FQNNGV. CDR3 sequence: CASSSGQGGWNEQFF. The CDR3 DNA reads as TGTGCCAGCAGCTCGGGACAGGGGGGGTGGAATGAGCAGTTCTTC.

The gene calls are TRBV6-1 and TRBJ1-1, with D maybe TRBD1 (5 bases). The CDR3 extends over 14 amino acids. In germline, CDR1 is MNHNS, CDR2 SASEGT. V lost 6 bases and J lost 0, with 11 bases in between. The CDR3 loop reads CASSPLTVNTEAFF. CDR3 in DNA: TGTGCCAGCAGCCCCTTGACAGTGAACACTGAAGCTTTCTTT.

The chain combines TRBV6-5 with TRBJ1-2, with 8 bases aligning to TRBD1. V shed 6 bases and J 8 bases; nucleotides not matched to a gene: 11. The CDR3 is 14 amino acids. Germline V CDR1 and CDR2: MNHEY, SVGAGI. The CDR3 bases are TGTGCCAGCAGGCTTGACAGGGGCGCAGGGGGCTACACCTTC. Protein sequence: CASRLDRGAGGYTF.

This sequence joins TRBV18 and TRBJ1-2; TRBD1 is a possible D gene (5 bases). V was cut by 4 bases and J by 2 bases, with 8 bases left in between. Germline assignment: CDR1 KGHSH and CDR2 LQKENI. The CDR3 runs to 13 residues. The chain's CDR3 is CASSQDRNYGYTF. As DNA, the CDR3 is TGTGCCAGCTCACAAGACAGAAACTATGGCTACACCTTC.

The chain joins TRBV9 to TRBJ2-2, with 8 positions matching TRBD1. The junction had 14 bases not matched to a gene; V was cut back by 3 bases and J by 1 base. Germline V gives CDR1 SGDLS, CDR2 YYNGEE. The CDR3 is 19 residues long. The CDR3 nucleotides read TGTGCCAGCAGCGCCCAACGGTTTGGGACAGGCCAGAACACCGGGGAGCTGTTTTTT. Its translation: CASSAQRFGTGQNTGELFF.

In its sample, this clone was seen once. The V gene is TRBV7-9, the J gene TRBJ2-7; the match to TRBD2 covers 10 bases. The V gene's germline CDR1 is SEHNR and CDR2 FQNEAQ (reference sequence). This CDR3 is built from 17 residues. V lost 6 bases, J lost 2 bases, and 13 bases stayed unmatched. The CDR3 region is CASSRPASGRKAYEQYF. The CDR3, as DNA: TGTGCCAGCAGTCGCCCCGCTAGCGGGAGAAAGGCCTACGAGCAGTACTTC.

J is TRBJ1-4 and V is TRBV7-9; D remains ambiguous. The CDR3 runs to 14 residues. CDR1 and CDR2 (germline): SEHNR, FQNEAQ (reference sequence). V lost 5 bases and J 6 bases, leaving 13 bases between the germline ends. Written as DNA, the CDR3 is TGTGCCAGCAGCCCGCGGGGTGAGCATGAAAAACTGTTTTTT. Its translation: CASSPRGEHEKLFF.

The V call is TRBV19, the J call TRBJ2-5; TRBD1 agrees at 9 bases. V gave up 5 bases and J gave up 5 bases; unmatched junction bases: 6. The germline V gene has CDR1 LNHDA and CDR2 SQIVND (reference sequence). The CDR3 spans 14 residues. The DNA for the CDR3 is TGTGCCAGTAGTCAGCCGGGACAGGGTGAGACCCAGTACTTC. Protein sequence: CASSQPGQGETQYF.

CDR3 bases: TGTGCCTGGAGCCCGGACAGCGCTGGAAACACCATATATTTT. Protein product: CAWSPDSAGNTIYF. The J gene is TRBJ1-3, the V gene TRBV30; D perhaps matches TRBD1 (6 bases). The CDR3 length is 14 residues. Trimming shortened V by 3 bases and J by 2 bases, and 11 bases separated the two germline ends. From germline, CDR1 is GTSNPN and CDR2 SVGIG (reference sequence).

The J gene is TRBJ2-2, the V gene TRBV7-3, with D hard to call. Trimming left V 5 bases short and J 0 bases short, with 4 bases between. Germline V lookup: CDR1 SGHTA, CDR2 FQGTGA. This CDR3 has 13 residues. The CDR3 nucleotides are TGTGCCAGCAGCCTTACGAACACCGGGGAGCTGTTTTTT. As protein: CASSLTNTGELFF.

The chain recombines TRBV4-2 with TRBJ2-3; 9 nucleotides match TRBD2. V trimming: 4 bases; J trimming: 5 bases; junction bases outside the gene matches: 13. CDR3 length: 17 residues. Per germline, CDR1 LGHNA and CDR2 YNFKEQ. CDR3: CASSLGAAGGREDTQYF. DNA for the CDR3: TGTGCCAGCAGCCTTGGGGCCGCGGGGGGGCGGGAAGATACGCAGTATTTT.